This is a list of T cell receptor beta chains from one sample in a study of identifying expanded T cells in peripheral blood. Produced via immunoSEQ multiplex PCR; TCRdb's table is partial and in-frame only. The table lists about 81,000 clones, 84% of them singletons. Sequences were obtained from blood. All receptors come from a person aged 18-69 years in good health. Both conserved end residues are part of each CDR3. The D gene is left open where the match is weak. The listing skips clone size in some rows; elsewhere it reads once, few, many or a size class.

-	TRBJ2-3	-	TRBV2	TGTGCCAGCAGTGAAGCGGGAAGCACAGATACGCAGTATTTT	CASSEAGSTDTQYF
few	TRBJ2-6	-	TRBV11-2	TGTGCCAGCAGCCCTTGGCCGGGCTCTGGGGCCAACGTCCTGACTTTC	CASSPWPGSGANVLTF
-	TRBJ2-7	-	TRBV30	TGTGCCTGGACTACAGGGCGCGAGCAGTACTTC	CAWTTGREQYF
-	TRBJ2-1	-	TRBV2	TGTGCCAGCTTCAAAGAGGCCGCCTCCTACAATGAGCAGTTCTTC	CASFKEAASYNEQFF
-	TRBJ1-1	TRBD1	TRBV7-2	TGTGCCAGCAGCTCGGCAACAGGGGGCACTGAAGCTTTCTTT	CASSSATGGTEAFF
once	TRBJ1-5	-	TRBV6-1	TGTGCCAGCAGTGAAAATAGGGGATTTAATCAGCCCCAGCATTTT	CASSENRGFNQPQHF
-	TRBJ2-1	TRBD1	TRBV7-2	TGTGCCAGCAGCAAAGGGACAGGGGGCTCCTACAATGAGCAGTTCTTC	CASSKGTGGSYNEQFF
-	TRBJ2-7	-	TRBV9	TGTGCCAGCAGCCCCTCCCCCGACAGGAGCTCCTACGAGCAGTACTTC	CASSPSPDRSSYEQYF
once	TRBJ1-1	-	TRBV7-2	TGTGCCAGCAGCATCTCAGGGAACACTGAAGCTTTCTTT	CASSISGNTEAFF
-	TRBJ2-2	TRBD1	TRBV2	TGTGCCAGCCGACCCGGGACAGGGGTAACCGGGGAGCTGTTTTTT	CASRPGTGVTGELFF
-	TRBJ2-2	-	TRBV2	TGTGCCAGCGCACAGCAAACAGGAAACACCGGGGAGCTGTTTTTT	CASAQQTGNTGELFF
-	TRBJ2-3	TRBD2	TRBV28	TGTGCCAGCAGTCCATGGACTAGCGGCACAGATACGCAGTATTTT	CASSPWTSGTDTQYF
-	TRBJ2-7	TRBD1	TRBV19	TGTGCCAGTAGTCAGGGGGCTTACTACGAGCAGTACTTC	CASSQGAYYEQYF
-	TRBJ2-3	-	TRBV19	TGTGCCAGTAGTAACGGGAGAGGGGGCACAGATACGCAGTATTTT	CASSNGRGGTDTQYF
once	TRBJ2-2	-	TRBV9	TGTGCCAGCAGCGTAGCGGGGGGCGACAACACCGGGGAGCTGTTTTTT	CASSVAGGDNTGELFF
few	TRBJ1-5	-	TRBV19	TGTGCCAGTATGGATGGGAAAACCCAGCATTTT	CASMDGKTQHF
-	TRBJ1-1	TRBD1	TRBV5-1	TGCGCCAGCAGCCTCCGGACAGGGGATAGCACTGAAGCTTTCTTT	CASSLRTGDSTEAFF
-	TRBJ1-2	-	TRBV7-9	TGTGCCAGCAGCTTAGAGAGGCAGACTTATGGCTACACCTTC	CASSLERQTYGYTF
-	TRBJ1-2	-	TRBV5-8	TGTGCCAGCAGCTTAGGGGGTCTTAACTATGGCTACACCTTC	CASSLGGLNYGYTF
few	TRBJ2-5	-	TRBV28	TGTGCCAGCAGTCAAGAGAGGGGACCGCCCCAAGAGACCCAGTACTTC	CASSQERGPPQETQYF
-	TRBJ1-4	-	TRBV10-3	TGTGCCATCAGTGAGTCGGTTAATGAAAAACTGTTTTTT	CAISESVNEKLFF
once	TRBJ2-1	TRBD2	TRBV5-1	TGCGCCAGCAGCCTGATCGGGACTAGCGGCTATGAGCAGTTCTTC	CASSLIGTSGYEQFF
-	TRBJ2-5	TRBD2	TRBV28	TGTGCCAGCAGCTTCATAGCGGGACAAGAGACCCAGTACTTC	CASSFIAGQETQYF
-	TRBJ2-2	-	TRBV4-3	TGCGCCAGCAGCCAAGGCGGGCTTTTCACCGGGGAGCTGTTTTTT	CASSQGGLFTGELFF
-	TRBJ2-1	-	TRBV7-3	TGTGCCAGCAGCTTATCAGGGATCAATGAGCAGTTCTTC	CASSLSGINEQFF
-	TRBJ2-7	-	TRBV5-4	TGTGCCAGCAGCGTGAGAGGCGAGATCTACGAGCAGTACTTC	CASSVRGEIYEQYF
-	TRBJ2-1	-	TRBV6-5	TGTGCCAGCAGTTACGAGGTTGCAAGCTCCTACAATGAGCAGTTCTTC	CASSYEVASSYNEQFF
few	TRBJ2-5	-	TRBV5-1	TGCGCCAGCAGCTTGGAGGGTGTCGGCAGACAAGAGACCCAGTACTTC	CASSLEGVGRQETQYF
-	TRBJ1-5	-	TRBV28	TGTGCCAGCAGTTTAGAAGTCATGGGGGGCTGGACCCATAGCAATCAGCCCCAGCATTTT	CASSLEVMGGWTHSNQPQHF